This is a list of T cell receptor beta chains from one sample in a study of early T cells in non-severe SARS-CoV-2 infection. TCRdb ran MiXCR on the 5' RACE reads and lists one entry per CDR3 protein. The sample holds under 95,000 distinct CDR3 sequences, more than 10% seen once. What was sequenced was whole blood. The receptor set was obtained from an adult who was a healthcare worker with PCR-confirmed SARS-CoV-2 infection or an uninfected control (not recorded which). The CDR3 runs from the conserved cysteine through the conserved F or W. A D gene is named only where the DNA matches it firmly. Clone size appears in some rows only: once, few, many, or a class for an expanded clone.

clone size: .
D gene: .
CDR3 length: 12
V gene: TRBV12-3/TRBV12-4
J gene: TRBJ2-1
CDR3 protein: CASSFGTNEQFF
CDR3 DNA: TGTGCCAGCAGTTTCGGGACTAATGAGCAGTTCTTC

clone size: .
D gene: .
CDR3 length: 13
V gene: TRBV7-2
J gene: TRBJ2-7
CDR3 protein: CVSSLDGGDEQYF
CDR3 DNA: TGTGTCAGCAGCTTAGACGGGGGTGATGAGCAGTACTTC

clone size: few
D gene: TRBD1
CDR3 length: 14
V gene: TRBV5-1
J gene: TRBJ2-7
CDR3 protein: CASSLADRSHEQYF
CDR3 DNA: TGCGCCAGCAGCTTGGCGGACAGGTCCCACGAGCAGTACTTC

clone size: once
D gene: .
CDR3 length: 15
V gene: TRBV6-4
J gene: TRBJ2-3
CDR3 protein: CASSPNPGDPDTQYF
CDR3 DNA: TGTGCCAGCAGCCCGAATCCGGGAGACCCAGATACGCAGTATTTT

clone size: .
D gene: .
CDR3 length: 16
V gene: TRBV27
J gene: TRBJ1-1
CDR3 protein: CASVRWGMLGDTEAFF
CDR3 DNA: TGTGCCAGCGTCCGGTGGGGGATGCTGGGGGACACTGAAGCTTTCTTT

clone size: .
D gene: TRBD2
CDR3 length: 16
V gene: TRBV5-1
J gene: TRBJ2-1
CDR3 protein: CASSLFPGTNSNEQFF
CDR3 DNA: TGCGCCAGCAGCTTGTTCCCCGGGACTAATAGCAATGAGCAGTTCTTC

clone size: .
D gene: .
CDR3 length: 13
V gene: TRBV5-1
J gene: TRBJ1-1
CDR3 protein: CASSFSEGTEAFF
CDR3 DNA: TGCGCCAGCAGCTTTTCAGAAGGCACTGAAGCTTTCTTT

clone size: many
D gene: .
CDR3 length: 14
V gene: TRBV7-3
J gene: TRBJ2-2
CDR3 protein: CASSTAAYTGELFF
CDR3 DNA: TGTGCCAGCAGCACGGCCGCCTACACCGGGGAGCTGTTTTTT

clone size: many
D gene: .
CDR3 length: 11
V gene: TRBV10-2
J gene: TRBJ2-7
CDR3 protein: CASSEVEEQYF
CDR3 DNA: TGCGCCAGCAGTGAGGTGGAAGAGCAGTACTTC

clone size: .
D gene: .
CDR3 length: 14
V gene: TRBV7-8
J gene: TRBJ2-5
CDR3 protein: CASSLVELAETQYF
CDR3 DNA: TGTGCCAGCAGCTTAGTGGAGTTAGCAGAGACCCAGTACTTC

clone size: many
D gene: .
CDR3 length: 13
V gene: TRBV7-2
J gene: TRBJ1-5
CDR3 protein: CASSVQVNQPQHF
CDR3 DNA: TGTGCCAGCAGCGTTCAAGTCAATCAGCCCCAGCATTTT

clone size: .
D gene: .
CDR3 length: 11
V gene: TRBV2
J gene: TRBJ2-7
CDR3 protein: CASSQGTEQYF
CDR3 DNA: TGTGCCAGCAGCCAGGGCACCGAGCAGTACTTC

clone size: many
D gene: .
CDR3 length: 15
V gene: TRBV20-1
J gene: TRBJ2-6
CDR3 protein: CSARDRDSGANVLTF
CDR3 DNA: TGCAGTGCTAGAGACCGGGACTCTGGGGCCAACGTCCTGACTTTC

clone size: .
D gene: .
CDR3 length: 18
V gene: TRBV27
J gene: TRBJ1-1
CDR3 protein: CASSPPPGRGGGGSEAFF
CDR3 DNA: TGTGCCAGCAGTCCCCCGCCGGGTCGGGGGGGCGGGGGATCTGAAGCTTTCTTT

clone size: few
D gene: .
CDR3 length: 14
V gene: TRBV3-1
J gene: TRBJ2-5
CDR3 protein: CASSQEGDFGTQYF
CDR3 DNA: TGTGCCAGCAGCCAAGAGGGGGATTTCGGGACCCAGTACTTC

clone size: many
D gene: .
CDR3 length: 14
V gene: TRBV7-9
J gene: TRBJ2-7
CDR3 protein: CASSHDYVLHEQYF
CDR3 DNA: TGTGCCAGCAGCCACGACTACGTCCTCCACGAGCAGTACTTC

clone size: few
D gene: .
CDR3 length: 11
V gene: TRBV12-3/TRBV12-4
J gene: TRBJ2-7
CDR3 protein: CASSQLREQYF
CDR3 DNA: TGTGCCAGCAGCCAACTCCGGGAGCAGTACTTC

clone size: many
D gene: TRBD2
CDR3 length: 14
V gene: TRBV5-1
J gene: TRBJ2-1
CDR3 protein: CASSSGEGLSEQFF
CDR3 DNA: TGCGCCAGCAGCTCTGGGGAGGGGTTAAGTGAGCAGTTCTTC

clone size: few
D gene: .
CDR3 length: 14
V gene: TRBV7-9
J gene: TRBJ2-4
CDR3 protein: CASTQEVGGNIQYF
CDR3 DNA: TGTGCCAGCACCCAGGAGGTTGGGGGAAACATTCAGTACTTC

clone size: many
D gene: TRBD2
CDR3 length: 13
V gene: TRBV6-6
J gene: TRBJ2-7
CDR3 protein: CASSYERGYEQYF
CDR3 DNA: TGTGCCAGCAGTTATGAGCGGGGGTACGAGCAGTACTTC

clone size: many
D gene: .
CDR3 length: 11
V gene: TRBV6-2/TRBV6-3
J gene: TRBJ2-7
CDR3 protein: CASSHGGEQYF
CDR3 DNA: TGTGCCAGCAGCCACGGGGGCGAGCAGTACTTC

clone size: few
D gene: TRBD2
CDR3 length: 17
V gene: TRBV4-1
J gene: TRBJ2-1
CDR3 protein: CASSQGRLAAGVDEQFF
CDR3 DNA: TGCGCCAGCAGCCAAGGCCGTCTAGCGGCCGGGGTCGATGAGCAGTTCTTC

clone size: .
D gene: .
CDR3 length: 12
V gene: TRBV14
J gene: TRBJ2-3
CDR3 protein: CASSQVGKTQYF
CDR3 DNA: TGTGCCAGCAGCCAAGTGGGCAAAACGCAGTATTTT

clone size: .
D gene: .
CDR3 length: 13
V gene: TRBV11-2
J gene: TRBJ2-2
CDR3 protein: CASSLNRPGELFF
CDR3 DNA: TGTGCCAGCAGCTTAAATCGCCCCGGGGAGCTGTTTTTT

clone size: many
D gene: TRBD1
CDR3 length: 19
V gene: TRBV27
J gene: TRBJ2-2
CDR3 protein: CASSLRTGQGAVGTGELFF
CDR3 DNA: TGTGCCAGCAGTTTACGGACGGGGCAGGGGGCAGTCGGCACCGGGGAGCTGTTTTTT

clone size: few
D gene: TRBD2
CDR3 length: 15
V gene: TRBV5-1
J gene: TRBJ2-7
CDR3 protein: CASSPGRAHSYEQYF
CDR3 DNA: TGCGCCAGCAGCCCGGGGAGGGCCCACTCCTACGAGCAGTACTTC